Listed below are T cell receptor beta chains from one sample, sequenced in a study of beta chain features in type 1 diabetes. The assay was immunoSEQ multiplex PCR, and TCRdb's table has in-frame clones only and misses some. Of 970,000 or so clones in the sample, 15% to 20% were seen once. Sequencing input: naive CD4+ T cells from blood. These receptors came from a young woman in good health. Both conserved end residues are part of each CDR3. D genes are given only for firm matches. Clone size is shown for a subset of rows, as once, few, many or a class of expanded clone.

-,TRBJ2-3,few,TRBV11-2,CASTRTNTQYF,TGTGCCAGCACTCGTACGAATACGCAGTATTTT
-,TRBJ2-6,few,TRBV6-1,CASSEKREFVRLSGANVLTF,TGTGCCAGCAGTGAAAAAAGGGAGTTCGTTCGGCTCTCTGGGGCCAACGTCCTGACTTTC
TRBD1,TRBJ2-1,few,TRBV5-1,CASSTGTGSDEQFF,TGCGCCAGCAGTACCGGGACAGGGAGCGATGAGCAGTTCTTC
TRBD1,TRBJ1-4,few,TRBV2,CASSADRGRGKLFF,TGTGCCAGCAGCGCCGACAGGGGTCGTGGAAAACTGTTTTTT
-,TRBJ1-2,few,TRBV11-2,CASSLDPRDYGYTF,TGTGCCAGCAGCTTAGACCCCAGGGACTATGGCTACACCTTC
-,TRBJ1-1,-,TRBV4-2,CASSQGPRGPGGEAFF,TGTGCCAGCAGCCAAGGACCTCGGGGACCTGGCGGTGAAGCTTTCTTT
-,TRBJ2-5,few,TRBV19,CASSMFGLVGTQYF,TGTGCCAGTAGTATGTTCGGGTTGGTCGGGACCCAGTACTTC
TRBD2,TRBJ2-5,few,TRBV5-6,CASSLDMTSGSETQYF,TGTGCCAGCAGCCTGGACATGACTAGCGGGAGTGAGACCCAGTACTTC
TRBD2,TRBJ2-5,-,TRBV6-1,CASSLGLAVQETQYF,TGTGCCAGCAGCCTGGGACTAGCGGTCCAAGAGACCCAGTACTTC
TRBD1,TRBJ1-2,few,TRBV4-3,CASSQQSRTGGFGFGYTF,TGCGCCAGCAGCCAACAATCCCGGACAGGGGGCTTCGGCTTTGGCTACACCTTC
-,TRBJ2-2,-,TRBV5-1,CASSSAAPTGELFF,TGCGCCAGCAGCTCGGCGGCCCCCACCGGGGAGCTGTTTTTT
-,TRBJ1-1,few,TRBV29-1,CSVSRGTDEAFF,TGCAGCGTTTCTCGTGGCACGGATGAAGCTTTCTTT
-,TRBJ1-3,few,TRBV6-5,CASSRGNTIYF,TGTGCCAGCAGCCGCGGAAACACCATATATTTT
-,TRBJ2-6,many,TRBV10-3,CAISGANVLTF,TGTGCCATTTCGGGGGCCAACGTCCTGACTTTC
-,TRBJ2-5,-,TRBV7-2,CASSQGTGRWGGETQYF,TGCGCCAGCAGCCAAGGTACTGGGAGGTGGGGAGGAGAGACCCAGTACTTC
TRBD2,TRBJ2-1,-,TRBV11-2,CASSSGLAGGNNEQFF,TGTGCCAGCAGCTCGGGACTAGCGGGAGGAAACAATGAGCAGTTCTTC
-,TRBJ2-5,-,TRBV7-2,CASSQNVRALQETQYF,TGTGCCAGCAGCCAAAACGTCCGGGCACTACAAGAGACCCAGTACTTC
TRBD2,TRBJ2-1,-,TRBV10-3,CAISGLAGLNEQFF,TGTGCCATCAGTGGGCTAGCGGGCCTTAATGAGCAGTTCTTC
-,TRBJ1-1,-,TRBV20-1,CSAGQGGEAFF,TGCAGTGCAGGGCAAGGAGGTGAAGCTTTCTTT
-,TRBJ2-1,-,TRBV4-3,CASSQEPILGGEQFF,TGCGCCAGCAGCCAAGAACCCATACTAGGGGGTGAGCAGTTCTTC
-,TRBJ2-7,few,TRBV9,CASSVLGGPSYEQYF,TGTGCCAGCAGCGTCCTTGGAGGGCCCTCCTACGAGCAGTACTTC
-,TRBJ1-1,few,TRBV27,CASSSDLGTEAFF,TGTGCCAGCAGTTCGGACCTTGGCACTGAAGCTTTCTTT
TRBD1,TRBJ1-2,few,TRBV11-2,CASSPDRGYGYTF,TGTGCCAGCAGCCCAGACAGGGGTTATGGCTACACCTTC
TRBD1,TRBJ1-2,-,TRBV19,CASSMTGTANYGYTF,TGTGCCAGTAGTATGACAGGGACAGCTAACTATGGCTACACCTTC
TRBD2,TRBJ2-1,few,TRBV19,CASASGSPPNEQFF,TGTGCCAGTGCTAGCGGGAGCCCCCCCAATGAGCAGTTCTTC
TRBD2,TRBJ2-3,few,TRBV10-3,CAISEAGGVDTQYF,TGTGCCATCAGTGAGGCGGGAGGGGTAGATACGCAGTATTTT
-,TRBJ1-5,-,TRBV2,CASSDKGGRSQPQHF,TGTGCCAGCAGTGATAAGGGTGGACGCAGTCAGCCCCAGCATTTT
-,TRBJ2-1,few,TRBV18,CASSSTGPNNEQFF,TGTGCCAGCTCATCTACAGGGCCCAACAATGAGCAGTTCTTC
-,TRBJ2-3,-,TRBV11-2,CASSWGSTDTQYF,TGTGCCAGCAGCTGGGGGTCGACAGATACGCAGTATTTT
-,TRBJ2-7,-,TRBV7-2,CASSFGSSAASYEQYF,TGTGCCAGCAGCTTTGGAAGTTCGGCGGCCTCCTACGAGCAGTACTTC
-,TRBJ1-5,-,TRBV18,CASSQGQRNQPQHF,TGTGCCAGCTCACAGGGACAACGCAATCAGCCCCAGCATTTT
-,TRBJ2-2,-,TRBV7-2,CASSFGALTGELFF,TGTGCCAGCAGCTTTGGGGCGCTCACCGGGGAGCTGTTTTTT
TRBD1,TRBJ2-2,-,TRBV15,CATSRGQGRDTGELFF,TGTGCCACCAGCAGAGGACAGGGACGTGACACCGGGGAGCTGTTTTTT
-,TRBJ2-6,-,TRBV19,CASSIAGTGANVLTF,TGTGCCAGTAGTATAGCCGGAACTGGGGCCAACGTCCTGACTTTC
-,TRBJ2-1,few,TRBV6-1,CASSRDSYNEQFF,TGTGCCAGCTCTCGGGACTCCTACAATGAGCAGTTCTTC
TRBD2,TRBJ2-7,-,TRBV25-1,CASSLAGGYEQYF,TGTGCCAGCAGCCTAGCGGGAGGGTACGAGCAGTACTTC
-,TRBJ2-7,-,TRBV7-2,CASSLKEFTYEQYF,TGTGCCAGCAGCTTAAAAGAGTTCACCTACGAGCAGTACTTC
-,TRBJ2-3,-,TRBV28,CASSGPGTSTDTQYF,TGTGCCAGCAGCGGCCCCGGGACTTCGACAGATACGCAGTATTTT
-,TRBJ1-4,few,TRBV5-1,CASSLGPGREEKLFF,TGCGCCAGCAGCCTAGGTCCAGGGCGAGAAGAAAAACTGTTTTTT
-,TRBJ2-5,few,TRBV2,CASNEVPQETQYF,TGTGCCAGCAATGAGGTACCCCAAGAGACCCAGTACTTC
-,TRBJ2-1,-,TRBV7-3,CASSFTRESMNEQFF,TGTGCCAGCAGCTTCACCCGGGAGAGTATGAATGAGCAGTTCTTC
TRBD2,TRBJ2-3,-,TRBV5-1,CASSPPVLAGLTDTQYF,TGCGCCAGCAGCCCTCCGGTACTAGCGGGATTGACAGATACGCAGTATTTT
-,TRBJ1-1,few,TRBV11-2,CASSVDRDGGAFF,TGTGCCAGCAGCGTAGACAGAGACGGCGGAGCTTTCTTT
TRBD2,TRBJ2-1,once,TRBV19,CASTGLGGRLFGEQFF,TGTGCCAGTACGGGATTGGGCGGGAGGCTTTTTGGTGAGCAGTTCTTC
TRBD1,TRBJ2-7,-,TRBV11-2,CASSLLDRVNYEQYF,TGTGCCAGCAGCTTATTGGACAGGGTCAACTACGAGCAGTACTTC
-,TRBJ2-6,-,TRBV18,CASSPTTGYSGANVLTF,TGTGCCAGCTCACCGACGACGGGGTACTCTGGGGCCAACGTCCTGACTTTC